Listed below are T cell receptor beta chains from one sample, sequenced in a study of cytomegalovirus exposure and HLA in healthy donors. TCRdb keeps only in-frame clones here, not all; method: immunoSEQ multiplex PCR. Here the sample spans more than 85,000 clones, approximately 87% being singletons. Sequenced material: PBMCs. Source of these receptors: a man aged 40-50 years in good health and CMV-seronegative. Each CDR3 is given with its conserved first and last residue. A D gene is named only where the DNA matches it firmly. The size entry is marked missing in some rows and otherwise reads once, few, many or a size class.

TRBV2	.	TRBJ1-3	.	CASSREFLSGNTIYF	TGTGCCAGCAGTCGGGAGTTTCTCTCTGGAAACACCATATATTTT
TRBV19	.	TRBJ2-6	.	CASRRTPKFSGANVLTF	TGTGCCAGTAGAAGGACACCGAAATTCTCTGGGGCCAACGTCCTGACTTTC
TRBV6-1	.	TRBJ2-5	TRBD2	CASRGLAWETQYF	TGTGCCAGCAGAGGACTAGCTTGGGAGACCCAGTACTTC
TRBV29-1	.	TRBJ1-5	TRBD1	CSARQGSNQPQHF	TGCAGCGCCCGACAGGGTAGCAATCAGCCCCAGCATTTT
TRBV6-5	.	TRBJ2-3	.	CASSYSTSSTDTQYF	TGTGCCAGCAGTTACTCAACTAGTAGCACAGATACGCAGTATTTT
TRBV28	.	TRBJ1-5	.	CASRGGGQPQHF	TGTGCCAGCAGGGGGGGAGGTCAGCCCCAGCATTTT
TRBV19	.	TRBJ1-5	.	CASSTDIVQPQHF	TGTGCCAGTAGTACTGACATAGTGCAGCCCCAGCATTTT
TRBV28	.	TRBJ1-1	.	CASSLRQAYTEAFF	TGTGCCAGCAGTTTGCGACAGGCTTACACTGAAGCTTTCTTT
TRBV7-6	.	TRBJ2-5	TRBD2	CASSLAPSGGLKETQYF	TGTGCCAGCAGCTTAGCACCTAGCGGGGGATTGAAAGAGACCCAGTACTTC
TRBV11-2	.	TRBJ2-3	TRBD2	CASSSLAGPTDTQYF	TGTGCCAGCAGCTCATTAGCGGGTCCCACAGATACGCAGTATTTT
TRBV29-1	few	TRBJ2-3	TRBD1	CSVEQGVGTDTQYF	TGCAGCGTCGAGCAGGGGGTGGGCACAGATACGCAGTATTTT
TRBV10-3	.	TRBJ2-7	TRBD1	CAIKGQGVGEQYF	TGTGCCATCAAGGGACAGGGGGTGGGGGAGCAGTACTTC
TRBV30	.	TRBJ2-5	.	CAWSAHRETQYF	TGTGCCTGGAGTGCCCACAGGGAGACCCAGTACTTC
TRBV4-1	once	TRBJ1-1	.	CASRVGGASAEAFF	TGCGCCAGCCGGGTGGGGGGGGCGTCAGCTGAAGCTTTCTTT
TRBV12-5	.	TRBJ1-5	TRBD1	CASGLGGGGKVNQPQHF	TGTGCTAGTGGTTTGGGAGGGGGCGGGAAGGTCAATCAGCCCCAGCATTTT
TRBV4-1	.	TRBJ1-3	TRBD1	CASSQDWQQGARGNTIYF	TGCGCCAGCAGCCAAGATTGGCAACAGGGGGCTCGTGGAAACACCATATATTTT
TRBV11-2	once	TRBJ2-2	.	CASSWDLNTGELFF	TGTGCCAGCAGCTGGGACTTGAACACCGGGGAGCTGTTTTTT
TRBV6-6	.	TRBJ2-7	.	CAAGPESYEQYF	TGTGCCGCGGGACCCGAGTCCTACGAGCAGTACTTC
TRBV2	.	TRBJ1-1	TRBD1	CASRGQANTEAFF	TGTGCCAGCAGGGGACAGGCAAACACTGAAGCTTTCTTT
TRBV15	.	TRBJ2-5	.	CATSRDLFQETQYF	TGTGCCACCAGCAGAGATCTTTTCCAAGAGACCCAGTACTTC
TRBV7-3	.	TRBJ1-5	TRBD1	CASSFPGQRDYSNQPQHF	TGTGCCAGCAGCTTCCCGGGACAGAGAGATTATAGCAATCAGCCCCAGCATTTT
TRBV23-1	.	TRBJ1-1	.	CASTTKLGWGLYTEAFF	TGCGCCAGCACCACAAAATTAGGGTGGGGCTTGTACACTGAAGCTTTCTTT
TRBV2	.	TRBJ1-3	.	CASRGDTLSGNTIYF	TGTGCCAGCAGGGGGGACACCCTCTCTGGAAACACCATATATTTT
TRBV29-1	.	TRBJ2-7	TRBD1	CSAEDRGEEQYF	TGCAGCGCCGAGGACAGGGGTGAAGAGCAGTACTTC
TRBV5-1	.	TRBJ2-7	.	CASSLRQGLAYEQYF	TGCGCCAGCAGCTTGAGGCAGGGCCTCGCCTACGAGCAGTACTTC
TRBV5-1	.	TRBJ1-2	TRBD1	CASSLGQGAYGYTF	TGCGCCAGCAGCTTAGGGCAGGGGGCCTATGGCTACACCTTC
TRBV2	few	TRBJ2-3	.	CASRPGTDTQYF	TGTGCCAGCAGGCCAGGCACAGATACGCAGTATTTT
TRBV19	few	TRBJ2-7	TRBD1	CASSLRTGGNYEQYF	TGTGCCAGTAGCTTACGGACAGGGGGAAATTACGAGCAGTACTTC
TRBV19	few	TRBJ2-6	TRBD1	CASSAGTGYGPGSGANVLTF	TGTGCCAGTAGTGCCGGGACAGGGTATGGCCCTGGCTCTGGGGCCAACGTCCTGACTTTC
TRBV30	few	TRBJ2-7	.	CAWRPTSGGLVFEQYF	TGTGCCTGGAGGCCCACATCAGGGGGACTGGTTTTTGAGCAGTACTTC
TRBV5-6	few	TRBJ2-7	TRBD1	CASSQPRDRASYEQYF	TGTGCCAGCAGCCAACCCCGGGACAGGGCCTCCTACGAGCAGTACTTC
TRBV2	.	TRBJ1-1	.	CASSERQDSTEAFF	TGTGCCAGCAGTGAAAGACAGGACAGCACTGAAGCTTTCTTT
TRBV6-1	.	TRBJ1-4	TRBD1	CARSGTANEKLFF	TGTGCCAGGTCCGGGACAGCTAATGAAAAACTGTTTTTT
TRBV7-7	.	TRBJ2-5	TRBD2	CASSPTSGAGETQYF	TGTGCTAGCAGCCCGACTAGCGGGGCGGGAGAGACCCAGTACTTC
TRBV5-4	.	TRBJ2-5	.	CASTTPGVETQYF	TGTGCCAGCACCACGCCGGGGGTAGAGACCCAGTACTTC
TRBV4-3	.	TRBJ2-7	TRBD1	CASSHSATGEYEQYF	TGCGCCAGCAGCCATTCGGCGACAGGGGAATACGAGCAGTACTTC
TRBV5-6	few	TRBJ1-3	.	CASSSHISAGNTIYF	TGTGCCAGCAGCTCCCATATTAGCGCTGGAAACACCATATATTTT
TRBV10-1	.	TRBJ2-3	TRBD2	CASSGLAGISDTQYF	TGCGCCAGCAGCGGACTAGCGGGGATCTCAGATACGCAGTATTTT
TRBV5-4	.	TRBJ2-7	TRBD1	CASSFTDRGAYEQYF	TGTGCCAGCAGCTTCACAGACAGGGGGGCCTACGAGCAGTACTTC
TRBV9	.	TRBJ2-3	TRBD2	CASSVSRGGQADTQYF	TGTGCCAGCAGCGTGTCGCGGGGGGGCCAGGCAGATACGCAGTATTTT
TRBV11-3	once	TRBJ2-7	.	CASSSDSYEQYF	TGTGCCAGCAGCTCGGACAGCTACGAGCAGTACTTC
TRBV10-2	.	TRBJ2-5	.	CASSASIKTQYF	TGCGCCAGCAGTGCTAGCATTAAGACCCAGTACTTC
TRBV9	.	TRBJ2-1	.	CASSQAFAGSSNEQFF	TGTGCCAGCAGCCAGGCGTTTGCAGGCTCGTCCAATGAGCAGTTCTTC
TRBV11-2	.	TRBJ1-4	TRBD1	CASSSTTGTNEKLFF	TGTGCCAGCAGCTCCACGACAGGGACTAATGAAAAACTGTTTTTT
TRBV6-1	.	TRBJ2-1	TRBD1	CASSLDRGGYNEQFF	TGTGCCAGCAGCTTGGACAGGGGAGGTTACAATGAGCAGTTCTTC